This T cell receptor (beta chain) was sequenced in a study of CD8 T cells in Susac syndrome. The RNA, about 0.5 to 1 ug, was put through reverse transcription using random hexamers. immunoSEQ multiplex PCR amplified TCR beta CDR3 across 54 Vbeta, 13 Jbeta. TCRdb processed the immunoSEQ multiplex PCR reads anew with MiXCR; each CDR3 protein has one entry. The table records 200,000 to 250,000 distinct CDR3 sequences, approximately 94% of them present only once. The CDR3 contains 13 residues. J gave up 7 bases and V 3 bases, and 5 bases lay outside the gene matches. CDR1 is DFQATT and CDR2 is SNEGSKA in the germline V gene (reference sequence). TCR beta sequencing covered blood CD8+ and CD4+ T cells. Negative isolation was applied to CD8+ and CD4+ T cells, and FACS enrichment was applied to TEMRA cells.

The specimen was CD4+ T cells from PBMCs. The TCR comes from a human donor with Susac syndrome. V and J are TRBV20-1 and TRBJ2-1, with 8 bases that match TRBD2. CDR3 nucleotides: TGCAGTGCTAGGAGCGGGGGAGGGAATGAGCAGTTCTTC. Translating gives CSARSGGGNEQFF.